This T cell receptor (beta chain) was retrieved from a study of radiation and T cells in renal cell carcinoma. Looked up from germline, CDR1 is MDHEN and CDR2 is SYDVKM. V was pared by 5 bases and J by 4 bases, with 6 bases of the junction left unmatched. This CDR3 region has 15 residues. This table comes from immunoSEQ multiplex PCR, and its TCRdb copy is limited to in-frame clones, with some not included. The sample contains about 6,000 clones, roughly 72% of which appear only once. The treatment denotes: treatment-naive control, cytoreductive nephrectomy. The tumor was a clear cell renal cell carcinoma. Controls included a few female and about 12 male donors, resected 2011 to 2014. Study outcomes and limitations: In nephrectomy-only tumors, top 100 clonotypes averaged 43%, versus around 50% irradiated. Compared with controls, irradiated tumors had more, larger dominant CDR3 motifs.

As regards this clone: Its specificity is unknown.

The sequencing here drew on tumor tissue, taken from a patient whose treatment was nephrectomy without radiotherapy. This chain uses TRBV28 with TRBJ2-2; TRBD2 matches at 8 bases. The TCR comes from a human donor with renal cell carcinoma. CDR3: CASSEAGEGTGELFF. CDR3 sequence (DNA): TGTGCCAGCAGTGAAGCGGGAGAAGGCACCGGGGAGCTGTTTTTT.